The 5 T cell receptor beta chains below all came from one sample that was sequenced in a study of T cells in Graves' hyperthyroidism and ophthalmopathy. Template material for amplifying TCR beta CDR3 regions consisted of RNA transcripts. Using the HTBI primer set, a first-round RT-PCR was run on the TCR CDR3. Using its own MiXCR run on the multiplex PCR reads, TCRdb lists one record per CDR3 protein. The sample has 660,000 or so distinct CDR3 sequences; just under 45% are singletons. The material sequenced was peripheral blood or thyroid tissue (not recorded which). All receptors come from an adult man with Graves' disease, either hyperthyroidism or ophthalmopathy (not recorded which).

V is TRBV20-1 and J is TRBJ1-1; D is unresolved. This CDR3 spans 12 amino acids. CDR1 and CDR2 (germline): DFQATT, SNEGSKA (reference sequence). Trimming cost V 4 bases and J 4 bases, with 10 bases left between them. In nucleotides, the CDR3 is TGCAGTGCTAACGATTCGGGCACTGAAGCTTTCTTT. Residues: CSANDSGTEAFF.

This clonotype was found a few times. This chain uses TRBV19 with TRBJ1-5, with 8 bases identical to TRBD1. Germline-derived CDR1 and CDR2 are LNHDA and SQIVND (reference sequence). CDR3 length: 15 residues. V shed 5 bases, J shed 4 bases, and the junction held 7 bases outside the gene matches. In nucleotides, the CDR3 is TGTGCCAGTAGTCACAGGACAGGGAAGAATCAGCCCCAGCATTTT. This sequence encodes CASSHRTGKNQPQHF.

The chain has TRBV29-1 and TRBJ2-5, with D maybe TRBD2 (6 bases). The CDR3 spans 13 residues. The germline V and J ends were trimmed by 1 base and 5 bases, with 11 bases remaining between them. Germline values: CDR1 SQVTM, CDR2 ANQGSEA. CDR3 amino acids: CSVEGGTGETQYF. The CDR3 nucleotides are TGCAGCGTTGAAGGCGGGACGGGGGAGACCCAGTACTTC.

The rearrangement joins TRBV7-2 to TRBJ1-2, with 11 bases that match TRBD1. Germline loops: CDR1 SGHTA, CDR2 FQGNSA. V was pared by 5 bases and J by 8 bases, with 7 bases of the junction left unmatched. There are 14 residues in the CDR3. The DNA for the CDR3 is TGTGCCAGCAGCCCGGACAGGGGGCTTGGAGGCTACACCTTC. Its protein product is CASSPDRGLGGYTF.

V usage is TRBV4-1 and J usage is TRBJ1-2; D is possibly TRBD1 (6 bases). The CDR3 sequence is 16 residues long. The V and J ends lost 1 base and 3 bases respectively, with 15 bases between them. CDR1 is MGHRA and CDR2 is YSYEKL in the germline V gene. As DNA, the CDR3 is TGCGCCAGCAGCCAAGTCCATCAGGGGCCGCACTATGGCTACACCTTC. Protein sequence: CASSQVHQGPHYGYTF.